This entry features one TCR beta chain sequence. Germline V gene lookup returns CDR1 SEHNR and CDR2 FQNEAQ (reference sequence). The CDR3 is 16 residues long. With 4 bases clipped from V and 4 bases from J, the junction kept 11 bases outside the gene matches. The data were taken from a study of T cells after yellow fever vaccination. Using its own MiXCR run on the 5' RACE reads, TCRdb lists one record per CDR3 protein. The sample includes approximately 74,000 distinct CDR3 sequences, roughly 6.9% of them seen just once. Sequencing used CD8+ T cells sorted from PBMCs, obtained 5 to 6 days after the first yellow fever vaccination. The origin of this receptor is a man younger than 30 who received the YFV17D yellow fever vaccine. The J gene is TRBJ2-5, the V gene TRBV7-9, with 8 bases matching TRBD1. The CDR3 DNA sequence: TGTGCCAGCAGCTCGTCCCGGGGCAGGGGGCGAGAGACCCAGTACTTC. It is translated as CASSSSRGRGRETQYF.